This T cell receptor (beta chain) comes out of a study of memory CD4+ T cells and cytomegalovirus serostatus. The sort gate was single viable CD3+CD4+CD8-CD45RO+ cells for memory CD4+ T cells. Profiled with immunoSEQ multiplex PCR; TCRdb holds only in-frame clones, not every one. The sample has some 80,000 clones; 80% are singletons. This clone is a singleton in its sample. The V gene lost 4 bases and the J gene lost 5 bases, with 5 bases spanning the gap. The germline V gene has CDR1 LNHDA and CDR2 SQIVND (reference sequence). The CDR3 length is 11 residues. The chain recombines TRBV19 with TRBJ1-1, with D unclear. This clonotype was sampled from an adult in good health and CMV-seronegative. Sequencing input: memory CD4+ T cells from blood. The CDR3 sequence: CASSKRTEAFF. DNA of the CDR3: TGTGCCAGTAGTAAACGTACTGAAGCTTTCTTT.